Listed below are T cell receptor beta chains from one sample, sequenced in a study of T cell responses to AZD1222 COVID-19 vaccine. Clones were read by immunoSEQ multiplex PCR, and TCRdb kept only the in-frame ones, dropping some. Here the sample spans around 120,000 clones, over 85% being singletons. Sequenced material: peripheral blood, taken 28 days after the second AZD1222 dose. Source of these receptors: an adult who received the AZD1222 COVID-19 vaccine. The CDR3 runs from the conserved cysteine through the conserved F or W. A D gene is named only where the DNA matches it firmly.

D | V | CDR3
- | TRBV7-2 | CASSFKGGDQPQHF
- | TRBV11-2 | CASSTSGAPKQYF
- | TRBV7-9 | CASRPVAGYGYTF
- | TRBV6-5 | CATQDTSNTGELFF
TRBD1 | TRBV9 | CASSVGAGTGDYEQFF
- | TRBV27 | CASRPSWGGARGYTF
TRBD2 | TRBV7-9 | CASSPKTAGGSYNEQFF
- | TRBV6-2/TRBV6-3 | CASSYGNQPQHF
- | TRBV9 | CASDPGSGELFF
TRBD2 | TRBV7-2 | CASSLWTSGSIVNEQFF
- | TRBV25-1 | CASSESGSRGEAFF
- | TRBV18 | CASSPRRETQYF
- | TRBV9 | CASSPYLRSTDTQYF
- | TRBV19 | CASSAVSTDTQYF
- | TRBV19 | CASMRPMNTEAFF
- | TRBV21-1 | CASSKACRDEPQHF
- | TRBV11-3 | CASSPSGTAVKGGYTF
- | TRBV6-5 | CASRKTGRVGYTF
- | TRBV5-1 | CASSLSPSGTGAFDEQFF
- | TRBV5-6 | CASSVQETQYF
- | TRBV24-1 | CATSDPLRNNEQFF
- | TRBV6-5 | CASSLQVLPGNTIYF
- | TRBV7-2 | CASSFLRLDEQFF
TRBD1 | TRBV6-5 | CASTGTGGKLFF
- | TRBV10-3 | CAISAEEGFYNEQFF
- | TRBV29-1 | CSVEVHQETQYF
- | TRBV5-1 | CASSFSPGLNTEAFF
TRBD1 | TRBV19 | CASSQQGVNEKLFF
- | TRBV9 | CASSVASLNNSPLHF
- | TRBV6-1 | CASSAYSGTSNSPLHF